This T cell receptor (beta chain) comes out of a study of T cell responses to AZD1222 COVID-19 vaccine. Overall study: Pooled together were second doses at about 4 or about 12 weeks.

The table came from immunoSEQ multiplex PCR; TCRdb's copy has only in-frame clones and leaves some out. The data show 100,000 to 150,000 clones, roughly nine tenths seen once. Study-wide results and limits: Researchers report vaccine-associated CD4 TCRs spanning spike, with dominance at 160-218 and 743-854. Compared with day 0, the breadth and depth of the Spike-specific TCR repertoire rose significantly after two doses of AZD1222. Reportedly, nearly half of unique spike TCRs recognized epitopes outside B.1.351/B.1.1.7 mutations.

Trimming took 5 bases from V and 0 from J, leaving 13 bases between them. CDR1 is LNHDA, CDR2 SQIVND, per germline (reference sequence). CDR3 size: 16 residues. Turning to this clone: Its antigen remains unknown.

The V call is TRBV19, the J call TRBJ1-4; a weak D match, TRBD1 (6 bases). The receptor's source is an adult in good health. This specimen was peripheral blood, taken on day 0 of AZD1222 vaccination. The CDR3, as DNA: TGTGCCAGTAGTCTCTACAGGGCTGCAACTAATGAAAAACTGTTTTTT. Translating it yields CASSLYRAATNEKLFF.